This passage covers 13 T cell receptor beta chains from one sample sequenced in a study of blood T cell repertoires in COVID-19. Profiled with immunoSEQ multiplex PCR; TCRdb holds only in-frame clones, not every one. The sample yields some 320,000 clones, 90% seen once. What was sequenced was PBMCs or T cells enriched from blood (not recorded which). All receptors derive from a man aged 60-69 years who had recovered from COVID-19.

The chain links TRBV19 to TRBJ2-3; D might be TRBD1 (6 bases). This CDR3 region has 13 residues. The germline V gene has CDR1 LNHDA and CDR2 SQIVND (reference sequence). The V and J ends lost 5 bases and 4 bases respectively, with 10 bases between them. In DNA, the CDR3 is TGTGCCAGTAGTGTGGCAGGGGCAGATACGCAGTATTTT. This encodes CASSVAGADTQYF.

The genes are TRBV27 and TRBJ1-4, with D perhaps matching TRBD1 (6 bases). V lost 2 bases and J 0 bases, leaving 7 bases between the germline ends. The CDR3 sequence is 15 residues long. Germline lookup yields CDR1 MNHEY and CDR2 SMNVEV (reference sequence). The CDR3 DNA reads as TGTGCCAGCAGTTTAAGACAGGCAACTAATGAAAAACTGTTTTTT. This gives the protein CASSLRQATNEKLFF.

This chain joins TRBV6-5 and TRBJ1-5; TRBD1 might be the D (5 bases). The CDR3 is made up of 13 amino acids. CDR1 and CDR2 (germline): MNHEY, SVGAGI. Trimming removed 10 bases from V and 5 bases from J, with 15 bases in between. The CDR3 here is CATAVGPDQPQHF. The CDR3 DNA is TGTGCCACCGCCGTGGGGCCGGATCAGCCCCAGCATTTT.

This chain joins TRBV18 and TRBJ2-5; possible D gene TRBD1, 7 bases. This CDR3 has 17 amino acids. Germline V lookup: CDR1 KGHSH, CDR2 LQKENI. Trimming cost V 3 bases and J 5 bases, with 22 bases left between them. CDR3 protein: CASSPQLGQGGVETQYF. The CDR3 nucleotides read TGTGCCAGCTCACCCCAGCTGGGCCAGGGGGGAGTGGAGACCCAGTACTTC.

The V and J genes are TRBV7-2 and TRBJ2-7; 9 bases are a match to TRBD1. CDR3 length: 15 residues. Germline assignment: CDR1 SGHTA and CDR2 FQGNSA. Germline trimming cut 3 bases from V and 0 bases from J; bases unmatched to any gene: 3. CDR3 sequence (DNA): TGTGCCAGCAGCTTGGGGACAGGGAGCTCCTACGAGCAGTACTTC. Its protein is CASSLGTGSSYEQYF.

The chain recombines TRBV3-1 (or the pseudogene TRBV3-2) with TRBJ2-7, with D tentatively TRBD2 (5 bases). Deletions cut 0 bases from V and 2 bases from J, with 14 bases between. The CDR3 sequence is 16 residues long. Germline V CDR1 and CDR2: LGHDT, YNNKEL (reference sequence). The CDR3, as DNA: TGTGCCAGCAGCCAAGACGAAGCGCCGAGGGCCTACGAGCAGTACTTC. It encodes CASSQDEAPRAYEQYF.

The V call is TRBV2, the J call TRBJ1-4; 7 positions match TRBD1. The V gene's germline CDR1 is SNHLY and CDR2 FYNNEI. Germline trimming cut 7 bases from V and 5 bases from J; bases unmatched to any gene: 7. The CDR3 covers 14 residues. The CDR3 nucleotides read TGTGCCAGCACCCGGGGCAGGGGGAATGAAAAACTGTTTTTT. Protein product: CASTRGRGNEKLFF.

V usage is TRBV25-1 and J usage is TRBJ1-1, with a tentative D call TRBD1 (6 bases). CDR3 length equals 14 residues. Trimming removed 2 bases from V and 5 bases from J, with 12 bases in between. CDR1 and CDR2 (germline): MGHDK, SYGVNS. The CDR3 sequence is CASSERGKRTEAFF. For the CDR3, the DNA is TGTGCCAGCAGTGAAAGGGGGAAGAGAACTGAAGCTTTCTTT.

The chain uses TRBV28 and TRBJ2-7; 9 bases match TRBD2. The trim removed 4 bases at V and 5 bases at J, leaving 9 bases unmatched. The CDR3 totals 15 residues. Germline lookup yields CDR1 MDHEN and CDR2 SYDVKM. The CDR3 sequence is CASSSSGLATNEQYF. CDR3 DNA: TGTGCCAGCAGTTCCTCAGGACTAGCGACCAACGAGCAGTACTTC.

The chain employs TRBV18 and TRBJ1-6; D perhaps matches TRBD1 (5 bases). The V and J ends lost 4 bases and 7 bases respectively, with 11 bases between them. CDR3 length: 14 residues. From germline, CDR1 is KGHSH and CDR2 LQKENI. As DNA, the CDR3 is TGTGCCAGCTCACTGGGACTGGAGAATTCACCCCTCCACTTT. It yields the protein CASSLGLENSPLHF.

The chain employs TRBV7-6 and TRBJ1-6, with TRBD1 identical over 10 bases. The germline V gene encodes CDR1 SGHVS and CDR2 FNYEAQ. The CDR3 has 14 residues. The J segment lost 10 bases and the V segment lost 5 bases, leaving 5 bases of the junction unmatched. CDR3 amino acids: CASSRDRGYSPLHF. Here the CDR3 DNA reads TGTGCCAGCAGCCGGGACAGGGGTTACTCACCCCTCCACTTT.

The rearrangement joins TRBV5-4 to TRBJ2-7, with D possibly matching TRBD2 (6 bases). Germline V gene data show CDR1 as SGHNT and CDR2 as YYREEE (reference sequence). There are 13 residues in the CDR3. V was shortened by 0 bases and J by 6 bases, with 10 bases between the two germline ends. The CDR3 sequence: CASSLGRGAEQYF. The DNA of the CDR3 is TGTGCCAGCAGCTTGGGGCGGGGAGCCGAGCAGTACTTC.

J is TRBJ2-1 and V is TRBV29-1; 7 bases map to TRBD2. This CDR3 spans 17 amino acids. Germline trimming cut 1 base from V and 1 base from J; bases unmatched to any gene: 10. Germline V gives CDR1 SQVTM, CDR2 ANQGSEA. The CDR3 region has the DNA TGCAGCGTTGAAGGTCTAGCGGTCCATCCTTCCTACAATGAGCAGTTCTTC. It is translated as CSVEGLAVHPSYNEQFF.